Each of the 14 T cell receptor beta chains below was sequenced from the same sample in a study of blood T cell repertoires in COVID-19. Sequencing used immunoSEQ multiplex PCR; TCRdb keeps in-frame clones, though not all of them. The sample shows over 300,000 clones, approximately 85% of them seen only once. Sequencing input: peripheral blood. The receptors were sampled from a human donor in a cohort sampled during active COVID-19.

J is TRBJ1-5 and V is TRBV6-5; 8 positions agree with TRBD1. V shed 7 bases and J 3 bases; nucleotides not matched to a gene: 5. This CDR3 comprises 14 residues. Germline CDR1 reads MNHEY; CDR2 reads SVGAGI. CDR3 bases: TGTGCCAGCATATGGACAGGGTCCAATCAGCCCCAGCATTTT. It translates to CASIWTGSNQPQHF.

The CDR3 DNA sequence: TGTGCCAGCAGCGCCTGGACTAGCCCACGCACAGATACGCAGTATTTT. As protein: CASSAWTSPRTDTQYF. The V call is TRBV7-9, the J call TRBJ2-3; TRBD2 agrees at 8 bases. V trimming: 5 bases; J trimming: 1 base; junction bases outside the gene matches: 8. Per the germline V gene, CDR1 is SEHNR and CDR2 is FQNEAQ (reference sequence). The CDR3 contains 16 residues. Combining the CDR3 with reference TRBV7-9 and TRBJ2-3 gives the whole variable domain DTGVSQNPRHKITKRGQNVTFRCDPISEHNRLYWYRQTLGQGPEFLTYFQNEAQLEKSRLLSDRFSAERPKGSFSTLEIQRTEQGDSAMYLCASSAWTSPRTDTQYFGPGTRLTVL.

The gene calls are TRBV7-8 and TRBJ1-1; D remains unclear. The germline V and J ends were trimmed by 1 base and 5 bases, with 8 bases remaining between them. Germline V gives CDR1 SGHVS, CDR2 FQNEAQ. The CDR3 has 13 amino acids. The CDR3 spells CASSLGEVTEAFF. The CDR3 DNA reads TGTGCCAGCAGCTTAGGGGAGGTTACTGAAGCTTTCTTT.

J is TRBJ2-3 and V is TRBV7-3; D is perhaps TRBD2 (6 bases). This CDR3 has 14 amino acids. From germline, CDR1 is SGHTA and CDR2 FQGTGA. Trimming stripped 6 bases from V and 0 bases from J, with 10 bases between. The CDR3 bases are TGTGCCAGCAGGGAGGGCCTGAGCACAGATACGCAGTATTTT. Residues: CASREGLSTDTQYF.

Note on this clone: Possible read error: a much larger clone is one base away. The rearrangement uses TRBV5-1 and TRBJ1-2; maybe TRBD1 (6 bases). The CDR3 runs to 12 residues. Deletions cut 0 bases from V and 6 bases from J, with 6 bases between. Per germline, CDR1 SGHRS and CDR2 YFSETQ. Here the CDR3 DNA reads TGCGCCAGCAGCTTGGACAGGGATGGCTACACCTTC. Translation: CASSLDRDGYTF.

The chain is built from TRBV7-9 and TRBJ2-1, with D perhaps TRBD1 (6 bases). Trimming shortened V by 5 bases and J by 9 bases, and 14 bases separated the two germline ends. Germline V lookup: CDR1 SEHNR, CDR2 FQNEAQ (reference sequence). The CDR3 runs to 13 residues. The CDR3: CASSNLGTPEQFF. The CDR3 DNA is TGTGCCAGCAGCAACCTAGGGACACCTGAGCAGTTCTTC.

The CDR3 is CARTRGNEQFF. The CDR3 DNA reads as TGTGCCCGGACGAGGGGGAATGAGCAGTTCTTC. The chain carries TRBV30 and TRBJ2-1; D may be TRBD1 (6 bases). The germline gives CDR1 GTSNPN, CDR2 SVGIG (reference sequence). Trimming pared 8 bases from V and 7 bases from J, leaving 12 bases between. The CDR3 runs to 11 residues.

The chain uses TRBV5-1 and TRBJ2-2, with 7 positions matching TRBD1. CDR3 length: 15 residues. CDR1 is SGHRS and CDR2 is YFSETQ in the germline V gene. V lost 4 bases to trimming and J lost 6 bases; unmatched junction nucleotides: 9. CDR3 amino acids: CASSSSGTEAGELFF. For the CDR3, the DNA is TGCGCCAGCAGCAGCTCCGGGACAGAGGCCGGGGAGCTGTTTTTT.

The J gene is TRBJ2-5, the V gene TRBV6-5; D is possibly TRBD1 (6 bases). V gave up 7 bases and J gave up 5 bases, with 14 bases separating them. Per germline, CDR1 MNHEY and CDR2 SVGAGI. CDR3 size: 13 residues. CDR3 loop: CASKKGVWETQYF. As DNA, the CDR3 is TGTGCCAGCAAGAAGGGGGTGTGGGAGACCCAGTACTTC.

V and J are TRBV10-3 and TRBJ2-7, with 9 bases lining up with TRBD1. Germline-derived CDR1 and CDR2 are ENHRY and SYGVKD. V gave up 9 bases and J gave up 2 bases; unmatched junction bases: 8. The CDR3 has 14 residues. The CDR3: CAIADRGTPYEQYF. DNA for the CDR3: TGTGCCATAGCGGACAGGGGAACTCCCTACGAGCAGTACTTC.

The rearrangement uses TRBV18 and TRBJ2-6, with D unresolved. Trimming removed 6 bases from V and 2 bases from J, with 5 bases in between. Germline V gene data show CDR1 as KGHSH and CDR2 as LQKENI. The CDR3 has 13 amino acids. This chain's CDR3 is CASSPTGANVLTF. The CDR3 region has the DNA TGTGCCAGCTCGCCTACTGGGGCCAACGTCCTGACTTTC.

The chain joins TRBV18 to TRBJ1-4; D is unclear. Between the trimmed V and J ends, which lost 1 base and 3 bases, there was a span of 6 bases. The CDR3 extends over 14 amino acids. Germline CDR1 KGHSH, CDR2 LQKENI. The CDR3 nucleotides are TGTGCCAGCTCACCACTTTCCTCTAATGAAAAACTGTTTTTT. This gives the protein CASSPLSSNEKLFF.

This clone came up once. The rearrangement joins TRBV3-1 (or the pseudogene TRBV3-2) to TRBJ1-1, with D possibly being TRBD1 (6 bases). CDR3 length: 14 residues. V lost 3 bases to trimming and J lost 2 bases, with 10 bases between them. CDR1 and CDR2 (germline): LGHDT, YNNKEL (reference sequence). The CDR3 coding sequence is TGTGCCAGCAGCCAGCCACAGGGCAACACTGAAGCTTTCTTT. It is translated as CASSQPQGNTEAFF.

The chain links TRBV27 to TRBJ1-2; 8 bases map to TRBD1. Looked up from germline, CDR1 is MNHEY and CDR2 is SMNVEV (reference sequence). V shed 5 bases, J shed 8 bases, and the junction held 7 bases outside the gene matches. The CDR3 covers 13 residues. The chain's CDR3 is CASSPQGAGGYTF. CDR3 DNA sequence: TGTGCCAGCAGTCCTCAGGGGGCGGGAGGCTACACCTTC.